These 29 T cell receptor beta chains share one sample of origin, sequenced in a study of Graves' ophthalmopathy and Graves' hyperthyroidism (dated by TCRdb to the late 2010s). Instrument used: Illumina HiSeq 2000. For repertoire sequencing, TCR beta CDR3 regions were amplified from RNA transcripts. HTBI primers and the Qiagen OneStep RT-PCR kit were used in a first-round RT-PCR, which was followed by a second-round multiplex PCR, size selection and purification. Using fastp at Q25 and MiXCR, TCRdb reprocessed the public reads and kept productive beta chains. Rows merge per CDR3 protein into single entries with the most common DNA and genes. The sample contains approximately 1.2 million distinct CDR3 sequences, about 35% of them found a single time. The top ten clones comprise 11% of the sample. Sequencing input: peripheral blood or thyroid tissue (not recorded which). The receptor source for this set is an adult man with Graves' hyperthyroidism.

This clonotype was counted a single time. The conserved phenylalanine or tryptophan is not found at the CDR3 terminus, so this likely reflects a read error. This chain links TRBV5-1 with TRBJ2-5; D is possibly TRBD1 or TRBD2 (6 bases each). V was trimmed by 4 bases and J by 5 bases, leaving 18 bases between them. The CDR3 length is 15 residues. CDR1 is SGHRS and CDR2 is YFSETQ in the germline V gene. CDR3 in amino acids: CASSRAGVGGETQYS. The DNA for the CDR3 is TGCGCCAGCAGCAGGGCAGGGGTAGGAGGGGAGACCCAGTACTCC.

With regard to this clonotype: A read error may be the cause here, since a much bigger clone is one base away. The gene calls are TRBV7-9 and TRBJ1-5; D remains ambiguous. Germline V CDR1 and CDR2: SEHNR, FQNEAQ (reference sequence). The CDR3 totals 16 residues. The ends were cut back, 5 bases at V and 0 bases at J, with 14 bases in the middle. The CDR3 region has the DNA TGTGCCAGCAGCCTAGGACGGGGAGTTAGCAATCAGCCCCAGCATTTT. Translating it yields CASSLGRGVSNQPQHF. The full variable domain, its missing parts supplied by reference TRBV7-9 and TRBJ1-5, is DTGVSQNPRHKITKRGQNVTFRCDPISEHNRLYWYRQTLGQGPEFLTYFQNEAQLEKSRLLSDRFSAERPKGSFSTLEIQRTEQGDSAMYLCASSLGRGVSNQPQHFGDGTRLSIL.

The chain uses TRBV7-8 and TRBJ2-7; a possible D gene is TRBD1 (5 bases). There are 14 residues in the CDR3. The germline V gene encodes CDR1 SGHVS and CDR2 FQNEAQ. V was trimmed by 1 base and J by 9 bases, leaving 16 bases between them. The DNA of the CDR3 is TGTGCCAGCAGCTTAGAGTATCGACAGTTGGTGCAGTACTTC. Its protein is CASSLEYRQLVQYF.

CDR3 DNA sequence: TGTGCCAGCAGTTTACGACTCTTTGGGTACGAGCAGTACTTC. Amino acids: CASSLRLFGYEQYF. The J gene is TRBJ2-7, the V gene TRBV12-3 or TRBV12-4; D gene uncertain. V was pared by 2 bases and J by 4 bases, with 12 bases between. The length of the CDR3 is 14 residues.

This clonotype was found many times. The junction departs from the called germline gene at one end, perhaps through a read error. The CDR3 protein is CASSTGQGNAEAFF. CDR3 nucleotide sequence: TGTGCCAGCAGCACCGGACAGGGGAACGCTGAAGCTTTCTTT. The V gene is TRBV5-6, the J gene TRBJ1-1; 9 bases fit TRBD1. CDR1 SGHDT and CDR2 YYEEEE come from the germline V gene. The length of the CDR3 is 14 residues.

This clonotype was detected many times. This chain links TRBV7-2 with TRBJ2-7; TRBD1 matches 9 bases. Germline CDR1 is SGHTA and CDR2 is FQGNSA. This CDR3 contains 14 residues. J was trimmed by 7 bases and V by 4 bases; bases with no gene match: 8. The CDR3 DNA follows: TGTGCCAGCAGCTCTGTTACAGGGGGCGGAGAGCAGTACTTC. This encodes CASSSVTGGGEQYF. Complete variable domain (other parts from reference TRBV7-2 and TRBJ2-7): GAGVSQSPSNKVTEKGKDVELRCDPISGHTALYWYRQSLGQGLEFLIYFQGNSAPDKSGLPSDRFSAERTGGSVSTLTIQRTQQEDSAVYLCASSSVTGGGEQYFGPGTRLTVT.

Many counts were recorded for this clonotype. This chain links TRBV15 with TRBJ2-7; 9 nucleotides match TRBD1. Trimming took 1 base from V and 5 from J; bases not matched to a gene: 6. Germline V gives CDR1 LNHNV, CDR2 YYDKDF (reference sequence). This CDR3 has 15 residues. Written as DNA, the CDR3 is TGTGCCACCAGCAGAGTCTGGACAGGGGATAACGAGCAGTACTTC. Its translation is CATSRVWTGDNEQYF. The whole variable domain, remainder taken from reference TRBV15 and TRBJ2-7, is DAMVIQNPRYQVTQFGKPVTLSCSQTLNHNVMYWYQQKSSQAPKLLFHYYDKDFNNEADTPDNFQSRRPNTSFCFLDIRSPGLGDTAMYLCATSRVWTGDNEQYFGPGTRLTVT.

This clonotype occurred a few times. The chain couples TRBV2 to TRBJ1-5; D unclear. The ends were cut back, 0 bases at V and 8 bases at J, with 11 bases in the middle. Germline values: CDR1 SNHLY, CDR2 FYNNEI. The length of the CDR3 is 14 residues. CDR3 residues: CASSEAGSQEPQHF. Written as DNA, the CDR3 is TGTGCCAGCAGTGAAGCGGGGTCTCAGGAGCCCCAGCATTTT.

This clonotype was counted a few times. This chain links TRBV7-8 with TRBJ1-1, with 10 bases lining up with TRBD1. CDR3 length equals 15 residues. V gave up 5 bases and J gave up 5 bases; unmatched junction bases: 8. Germline values: CDR1 SGHVS, CDR2 FQNEAQ. The CDR3, as DNA: TGTGCCAGCAGCCCGGGACAGGGGTTTGGGACTGAAGCTTTCTTT. Residues: CASSPGQGFGTEAFF.

This clonotype was found many times. The gene calls are TRBV19 and TRBJ1-2, with TRBD1 matching over 7 bases. The CDR3 is 14 residues long. The germline gives CDR1 LNHDA, CDR2 SQIVND (reference sequence). With V trimmed by 6 bases and J by 2 bases, 6 bases remained unmatched. The CDR3 is CASRPDRVNYGYTF. CDR3 DNA: TGTGCCAGTAGGCCCGACAGGGTAAACTATGGCTACACCTTC.

Only a few counts were recorded for this clonotype. The J gene is TRBJ2-7, the V gene TRBV7-8, with 15 bases aligning to TRBD2. The V segment lost 6 bases and the J segment 2 bases; nucleotides outside the gene matches: 5. The CDR3 consists of 16 residues. CDR1 is SGHVS, CDR2 FQNEAQ, per germline. CDR3 nucleotide sequence: TGTGCCAGCAGTTCCGGGACTAGCGGGAGGACCTACGAGCAGTACTTC. Amino acid sequence: CASSSGTSGRTYEQYF.

Worth noting for this clonotype: A junction boundary mismatches the germline segment, possibly from a read error. As DNA, the CDR3 is TGTGCCGGCAGCCCACGTACCAGGGCCAACACTGAAGCTTTCTTT. Its protein is CAGSPRTRANTEAFF. This chain connects TRBV7-9 to TRBJ1-1, with D possibly TRBD1 on 5 matching bases. CDR1 is SEHNR, CDR2 FQNEAQ, per germline (reference sequence). The CDR3 totals 15 residues.

Ten or more counts support this clonotype. The chain joins TRBV10-2 to TRBJ1-1; 8 bases map to TRBD1. V trimming: 7 bases; J trimming: 4 bases; junction bases outside the gene matches: 5. Germline CDR1 and CDR2: WSHSY and SAAADI. CDR3 length: 13 amino acids. The CDR3, as DNA: TGCGCCAGCACACGGACAGGGAGCACTGAAGCTTTCTTT. It codes for CASTRTGSTEAFF.

In this sample, this clonotype turned up once. V and J are TRBV7-8 and TRBJ2-7; 10 positions agree with TRBD1. CDR3 size: 14 residues. Germline V gives CDR1 SGHVS, CDR2 FQNEAQ. After removal of 4 bases from V and 6 bases from J, the junction contained 6 bases not matched to a gene. The CDR3 DNA reads as TGTGCCAGCAGCTCCCGGGACAGGGGAGGCGAGCAGTACTTC. As protein: CASSSRDRGGEQYF. The full variable domain, completed using reference TRBV7-8 and TRBJ2-7, is GAGVSQSPRYKVAKRGQDVALRCDPISGHVSLFWYQQALGQGPEFLTYFQNEAQLDKSGLPSDRFFAERPEGSVSTLKIQRTQQEDSAVYLCASSSRDRGGEQYFGPGTRLTVT.

V and J are TRBV7-2 and TRBJ1-3; TRBD1 matches 10 bases. The trim removed 5 bases at V and 9 bases at J, leaving 1 base unmatched. The germline V gene encodes CDR1 SGHTA and CDR2 FQGNSA. The CDR3 contains 12 residues. The CDR3 DNA sequence: TGTGCCAGCAGCCGGACAGGGGGCACCATATATTTT. As protein: CASSRTGGTIYF. Full variable domain (outside the CDR3, taken from reference TRBV7-2 and TRBJ1-3): GAGVSQSPSNKVTEKGKDVELRCDPISGHTALYWYRQSLGQGLEFLIYFQGNSAPDKSGLPSDRFSAERTGGSVSTLTIQRTQQEDSAVYLCASSRTGGTIYFGEGSWLTVV.

This clonotype was observed at least ten times. The CDR3 sequence: CASSERTGYTGELFF. The DNA for the CDR3 is TGTGCCAGTAGTGAGAGGACAGGGTACACCGGGGAGCTGTTTTTT. The gene calls are TRBV19 and TRBJ2-2; 8 positions match TRBD1. The CDR3 covers 15 residues. The V segment lost 5 bases and the J segment 3 bases; nucleotides outside the gene matches: 5. Germline values: CDR1 LNHDA, CDR2 SQIVND (reference sequence).

The chain employs TRBV5-8 and TRBJ2-2; tentatively, D is TRBD1 (6 bases). The germline V gene has CDR1 SGHTS and CDR2 YDEGEE. The germline V and J ends were trimmed by 1 base and 1 base, with 11 bases remaining between them. This CDR3 spans 16 amino acids. CDR3 DNA: TGTGCCAGCAGCTTGAATGGGGGCGTGAACACCGGGGAGCTGTTTTTT. This translates into CASSLNGGVNTGELFF.

The chain uses TRBV19 and TRBJ2-3, with a weak D call TRBD2 (5 bases). CDR3 length equals 16 residues. Germline CDR1 and CDR2: LNHDA and SQIVND (reference sequence). V lost 5 bases, J lost 4 bases, and 19 bases lay in between. In DNA form, the CDR3 reads TGTGCCAGTAGTCTCGGGGAAACCTCAACGGCAGATACGCAGTATTTT. Translating it yields CASSLGETSTADTQYF. Complete variable domain (other parts from reference TRBV19 and TRBJ2-3): DGGITQSPKYLFRKEGQNVTLSCEQNLNHDAMYWYRQDPGQGLRLIYYSQIVNDFQKGDIAEGYSVSREKKESFPLTVTSAQKNPTAFYLCASSLGETSTADTQYFGPGTRLTVL.

The chain couples TRBV6-1 to TRBJ2-5; 9 bases line up with TRBD1. The J call may be incorrect, as the DNA end agrees better with TRBJ2-7. Germline V lookup: CDR1 MNHNS, CDR2 SASEGT. This CDR3 comprises 14 residues. CDR3 coding DNA: TGTGCCAGCGCCGAAACAGGGGGCAACTACGAGCAGTACTTC. Translated: CASAETGGNYEQYF.

The J gene is TRBJ1-2, the V gene TRBV30; no clear D. CDR3 length: 16 amino acids. Per the germline V gene, CDR1 is GTSNPN and CDR2 is SVGIG (reference sequence). The V end lost 1 base, the J end lost 5 bases, and 20 bases lay between the germline ends. In DNA, the CDR3 is TGTGCCTGGAGTGCCTCATGGGCAAGCGCCCTTTATGGCTACACCTTC. It translates to CAWSASWASALYGYTF.

This clonotype was counted ten times or more. The chain joins TRBV11-2 to TRBJ2-7; 7 bases fit TRBD1. CDR3 length: 14 amino acids. V shed 7 bases and J 4 bases; nucleotides not matched to a gene: 10. Looked up from germline, CDR1 is SGHAT and CDR2 is FQNNGV. Here the CDR3 reads CASTRQGVIYEQYF. CDR3 sequence (DNA): TGTGCCAGCACAAGACAGGGCGTAATTTACGAGCAGTACTTC.

In its sample, this clonotype was seen a few times. The rearrangement links TRBV6-2 or TRBV6-3 to TRBJ1-5; 9 bases fit TRBD1. This CDR3 spans 15 amino acids. CDR1 and CDR2 (germline): MNHEY, SVGEGT. With 2 bases clipped from V and 9 bases from J, the junction kept 8 bases outside the gene matches. This CDR3 is CASSYLGQGQWPQHF. Written as DNA, the CDR3 is TGTGCCAGCAGTTACCTCGGACAGGGGCAGTGGCCCCAGCATTTT.

This clonotype was found many times. J is TRBJ2-2 and V is TRBV19; D is possibly TRBD2 (5 bases). The ends were cut back, 7 bases at V and 6 bases at J, with 15 bases in the middle. The CDR3 sequence is 14 residues long. Germline lookup yields CDR1 LNHDA and CDR2 SQIVND (reference sequence). Written as DNA, the CDR3 is TGTGCCAGTACCGTAGAGGGAGTCCCCGGGGAGCTGTTTTTT. Translation gives CASTVEGVPGELFF.

The sample holds a few counts of this clonotype. The rearrangement joins TRBV7-2 to TRBJ1-1, with D possibly matching TRBD1 (5 bases). CDR1 and CDR2 from the germline V gene are SGHTA and FQGNSA. The CDR3 covers 14 residues. Trimming cost V 5 bases and J 6 bases, with 16 bases left between them. This CDR3 reads CASSPGRGGAEAFF. CDR3 in DNA: TGTGCCAGCAGCCCCGGACGGGGGGGTGCTGAAGCTTTCTTT.

The chain recombines TRBV11-2 with TRBJ2-7; 7 bases fit TRBD1. Germline CDR1 is SGHAT and CDR2 is FQNNGV. V shed 5 bases, J shed 3 bases, and the junction held 13 bases outside the gene matches. The CDR3 covers 16 residues. DNA of the CDR3: TGTGCCAGCAGCCCCCCCGTGACAGGGAAAATCTACGAGCAGTACTTC. This sequence encodes CASSPPVTGKIYEQYF.

This clonotype was counted many times. The chain carries TRBV24-1 and TRBJ2-2; TRBD1 aligns across 7 bases. The V gene's germline CDR1 is KGHDR and CDR2 SFDVKD. This CDR3 region has 16 residues. The ends lost 5 bases at V and 2 bases at J; junction bases unmatched: 7. Here the CDR3 DNA reads TGTGCCACCAGTGGCTTGACAGGGCTAAACACCGGGGAGCTGTTTTTT. Protein: CATSGLTGLNTGELFF.

This clonotype was detected a few times. V is TRBV5-4 and J is TRBJ2-7; D unresolved. Trimming shortened V by 3 bases and J by 0 bases, and 13 bases separated the two germline ends. Germline V gives CDR1 SGHNT, CDR2 YYREEE (reference sequence). The length of the CDR3 is 15 residues. The CDR3 DNA reads TGTGCCAGCAGCTCCGCGGTGGTCGGCTCCTACGAGCAGTACTTC. Translated, it gives CASSSAVVGSYEQYF. Filled out from reference TRBV5-4 and TRBJ2-7, the complete variable domain reads ETGVTQSPTHLIKTRGQQVTLRCSSQSGHNTVSWYQQALGQGPQFIFQYYREEENGRGNFPPRFSGLQFPNYSSELNVNALELDDSALYLCASSSAVVGSYEQYFGPGTRLTVT.

Concerning this clonotype: This may stem from a read error, because a much larger clone lies one nucleotide away. The rearrangement joins TRBV20-1 to TRBJ2-5; the D is unclear. In germline, CDR1 is DFQATT, CDR2 SNEGSKA (reference sequence). The length of the CDR3 is 13 residues. The CDR3 loop reads CSARGMAQETRYF. CDR3 DNA sequence: TGCAGTGCTAGAGGGATGGCCCAAGAGACCCGGTACTTC.

This clonotype occurred many times. The chain has TRBV10-3 and TRBJ1-4, with TRBD1 identical over 8 bases. The germline gives CDR1 ENHRY, CDR2 SYGVKD. The CDR3 runs to 13 residues. Trimming at V came to 2 bases and at J to 8 bases, leaving 1 base not matched to a gene. CDR3 nucleotides: TGTGCCATCAGTGAGACAGGGGGAGAAAAACTGTTTTTT. As protein: CAISETGGEKLFF.